This TCR beta chain appears in the sequencing data of a study of Tregs in tolerant kidney transplant recipients (dated by TCRdb to about 2019). Background for the entire study: TCRbeta sequencing was used in the study to identify donor-specific regulatory T cells before combined kidney and bone marrow transplantation, and the identified cells were then tracked after transplant.

Genomic DNA was extracted from sorted cells with the QIAGEN DNeasy Blood and Tissue Kit for TCRbeta CDR3 sequencing. High-throughput TCRbeta CDR3 sequencing, including PCR amplification with bias correction and internal controls, was performed commercially through immunoSEQ. As for the authors' bioinformatics: Unique productive TCRbeta sequences were defined by CDR3 nucleotide sequence when primers matched and otherwise by CDR3 amino acid sequence together with Vbeta and Jbeta genes. Sorting error was corrected by removing sequences shared between sorted populations at a frequency ratio of 2:1 or less, and the remaining shared sequences were assigned to the higher population. Sequences were defined as donor-reactive when expanded at least 5-fold in CFSE-low cells versus unstimulated cells and present at a frequency of at least 0.01% in CFSE-low cells. Repertoire divergence was quantified by Jensen-Shannon divergence using the top 100 TCRbeta sequences ranked by frequency. For samples with multiple sequencing runs, sorting error was corrected in each run separately before the runs were combined. TCRdb carries this immuneACCESS record with in-frame sequences only. Its versions omit some clonotypes, under half of them owing to an unresolved V gene in the studies checked, with the rest unexplained. V, J and clone size reflect that table, while D and trimming were determined from the DNA. The sample yields approximately 60,000 clones; about 87% were counted once. The ten largest clones represent about 4% of the sample.

Remarks on this clone: Its antigen is not yet known. Nothing much larger sits one base from this clone, and base qualities are not available. This sample also contains other DNA sequences that code for the same CDR3.

The time point label, as the study defines it: 6 months after combined kidney and bone marrow transplant. The transplants used related donors with nonmyeloablative bone marrow transplantation, and mixed chimerism in the human trials was transient. Unstimulated Tregs (CD4+CD25+CD127-), CD4+ non-Tregs (CD4+CD25-), CD4 and CD8 cells were FACS-sorted from thawed PBMCs. The patients were a few recipients of combined kidney and bone marrow transplants from the ITN036ST trial, and samples were available only from these trial subjects. Healthy control blood was processed by Ficoll density gradient to PBMCs and cryopreserved; patient PBMCs were collected before and after transplant. The germline V gene (reference sequence) gives CDR1 as GTSNPN and CDR2 as SVGIG. Relative to germline, V is 2 bases shorter and J is 7 bases shorter, with 15 bases between their ends. The CDR3 runs 15 amino acids, cysteine and phenylalanine included. Of the read, only the CDR3 DNA is kept; its 45 bases are in frame from base 1.

Overall study outcomes, separate from this receptor: The study was constrained by small patient numbers, and validation of the findings is required in larger populations and under other immunosuppression protocols. Biological reproducibility was not directly assessed, although technical replication error appeared to be minimal. For some patients, the PCR primers changed as time went on, which meant samples from those patients could not be compared with one another at the nucleotide level. Donor-specific Treg expansion was found to exceed global Treg expansion in tolerant patients, suggesting antigen-driven rather than nonspecific expansion. The most biologically relevant and donor-specific TCRbeta repertoire appeared to be identified by expanding Tregs with activated donor B cells.

This clonotype was obtained from a human patient who received a combined kidney and bone marrow transplant. Following a transplant, some T cells may be graft donor cells, not patient cells. The sequence joins TRBV30 to TRBJ1-6; no D gene is confidently identified. Sequencing was performed on CD4+ T cells from blood (PBMCs), taken 6 months after the transplant. CDR3 protein: CAWSSRSLGNSPLHF. The DNA sequence is TGTGCCTGGAGTTCACGGTCCCTGGGCAATTCACCCCTCCACTTT.